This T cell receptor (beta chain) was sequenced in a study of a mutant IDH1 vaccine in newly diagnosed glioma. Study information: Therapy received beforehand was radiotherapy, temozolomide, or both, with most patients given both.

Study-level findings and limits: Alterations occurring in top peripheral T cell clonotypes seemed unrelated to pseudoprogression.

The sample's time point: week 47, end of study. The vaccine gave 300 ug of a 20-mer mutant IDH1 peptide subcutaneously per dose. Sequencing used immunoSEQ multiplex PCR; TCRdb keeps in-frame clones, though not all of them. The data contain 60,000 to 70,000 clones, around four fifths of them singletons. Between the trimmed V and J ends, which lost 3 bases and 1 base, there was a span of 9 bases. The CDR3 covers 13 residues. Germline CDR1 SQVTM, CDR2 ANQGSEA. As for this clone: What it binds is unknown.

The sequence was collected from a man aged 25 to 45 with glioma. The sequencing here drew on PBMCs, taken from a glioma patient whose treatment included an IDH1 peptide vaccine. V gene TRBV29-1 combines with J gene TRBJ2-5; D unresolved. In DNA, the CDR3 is TGCAGCGTTGAGGGCCTTCCCCAAGAGACCCAGTACTTC. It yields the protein CSVEGLPQETQYF.